The subject of this entry is one T cell receptor (beta chain). Other DNA sequences in this specimen translate into the identical CDR3. These data are taken from a study of shared clonotypes between healthy human individuals. Whole-study context: Each donor contributed plates that comprised three CD4 naive, three CD4 memory, two CD8 naive and one CD8 memory.

CDR3 size: 13 residues. V lost 3 bases, J lost 3 bases, and 9 bases lay in between. CDR1 and CDR2 from the germline V gene are SEHNR and FQNEAQ (reference sequence). Using immunoSEQ multiplex PCR, the repertoire was profiled, and TCRdb retains in-frame clones only, with some absent. Of millions of clones in the sample, about 95% were seen once. J is TRBJ2-7 and V is TRBV7-9; either TRBD1 or TRBD2 may fit D (6 bases each). Sequenced: naive CD4+ T cells sorted from blood. Subset here: CD45RA+ positively selected. The source is a man aged 18 to 29 in good health. In DNA, the CDR3 is TGTGCCAGCAGCTTGGGGGGCGGCTACGAGCAGTACTTC. Encoded protein: CASSLGGGYEQYF.